This T cell receptor (beta chain) emerged from a study of blood T cell repertoires in COVID-19. The junction had 6 bases not matched to a gene; V was cut back by 2 bases and J by 1 base. The CDR3 covers 17 residues. Germline lookup yields CDR1 SGDLS and CDR2 YYNGEE. TCRdb keeps only in-frame clones here, not all; method: immunoSEQ multiplex PCR. The profile covers about 76,000 clones, with about 86% appearing a single time and 15% to 20% taken by the ten largest. The sequence derives from a human donor in a cohort sampled during active COVID-19. Sequenced material: peripheral blood. The gene calls are TRBV9 and TRBJ2-1, with TRBD2 matching 10 bases. The DNA for the CDR3 is TGTGCCAGCAGCGTGAGCGGGGGGGTTCTTTCCTACAATGAGCAGTTCTTC. Protein sequence: CASSVSGGVLSYNEQFF. Drawing the rest from reference TRBV9 and TRBJ2-1, the complete variable domain is DSGVTQTPKHLITATGQRVTLRCSPRSGDLSVYWYQQSLDQGLQFLIQYYNGEERAKGNILERFSAQQFPDLHSELNLSSLELGDSALYFCASSVSGGVLSYNEQFFGPGTRLTVL.